A selection of T cell receptor beta chains follows, all from one sample in a study of T cells after yellow fever vaccination. TCRdb called the 5' RACE reads again in MiXCR, with one record for every CDR3 protein. The sample consists of around 46,000 distinct CDR3 sequences, roughly 6.4% of them appearing once. The sequenced sample was CD8+ T cells not binding an NS4B(214-222) dextramer, sorted from PBMCs, obtained 45 days after the yellow fever booster vaccination. The receptors were sampled from a young man who received the YFV17D yellow fever vaccine. Both conserved end residues are part of each CDR3. D genes are given only for firm matches. Clone sizes are given selectively: once, few, many, or a class where the clone is expanded.

v_gene: TRBV5-1
d_gene: NA
j_gene: TRBJ1-1
abundance: many
CDR3aa: CASSLGFEAFF
CDR3nt: TGCGCCAGCAGCTTGGGGTTTGAAGCTTTCTTT

v_gene: TRBV10-3
d_gene: TRBD2
j_gene: TRBJ2-1
abundance: many
CDR3aa: CAISEIAGSPHEQFF
CDR3nt: TGTGCCATCAGTGAAATAGCGGGATCCCCCCATGAGCAGTTCTTC

v_gene: TRBV6-5
d_gene: NA
j_gene: TRBJ1-5
abundance: many
CDR3aa: CASSYSVPGVGQPQHF
CDR3nt: TGTGCCAGCAGTTACTCGGTCCCCGGGGTCGGGCAGCCCCAGCATTTT

v_gene: TRBV6-5
d_gene: NA
j_gene: TRBJ2-7
abundance: many
CDR3aa: CASRTEEWPLEQYF
CDR3nt: TGTGCCAGCAGGACGGAGGAATGGCCACTCGAGCAGTACTTC

v_gene: TRBV5-4
d_gene: TRBD2
j_gene: TRBJ2-7
abundance: many
CDR3aa: CASSRPGTSGSYEQYF
CDR3nt: TGTGCCAGCAGCCGACCCGGGACTAGCGGTTCCTACGAGCAGTACTTC

v_gene: TRBV7-9
d_gene: TRBD1
j_gene: TRBJ2-2
abundance: many
CDR3aa: CASSNGQGLTGELFF
CDR3nt: TGTGCCAGCAGCAACGGACAGGGTTTGACCGGGGAGCTGTTTTTT

v_gene: TRBV20-1
d_gene: NA
j_gene: TRBJ2-3
abundance: many
CDR3aa: CSASLRHSTDTQYF
CDR3nt: TGCAGTGCTTCCCTAAGACACAGCACAGATACGCAGTATTTT

v_gene: TRBV2
d_gene: NA
j_gene: TRBJ2-2
abundance: many
CDR3aa: CATDRTLTGELFF
CDR3nt: TGTGCCACGGACAGAACCCTGACCGGGGAGCTGTTTTTT

v_gene: TRBV10-3
d_gene: NA
j_gene: TRBJ2-7
abundance: many
CDR3aa: CATLGLQRTYEQYF
CDR3nt: TGTGCCACCTTGGGCCTTCAGCGGACCTACGAGCAGTACTTC

v_gene: TRBV28
d_gene: TRBD2
j_gene: TRBJ2-7
abundance: NA
CDR3aa: CASSFFSGPGYEQYF
CDR3nt: TGTGCCAGCAGTTTTTTTAGCGGGCCAGGCTACGAGCAGTACTTC

v_gene: TRBV27
d_gene: NA
j_gene: TRBJ2-1
abundance: many
CDR3aa: CASSLSWTAGNEQFF
CDR3nt: TGTGCCAGCAGTTTATCGTGGACAGCTGGGAATGAGCAGTTCTTC

v_gene: TRBV10-1
d_gene: NA
j_gene: TRBJ2-7
abundance: many
CDR3aa: CASSPGLQGGGVFYEQYF
CDR3nt: TGCGCCAGCAGTCCCGGGCTCCAGGGAGGGGGGGTTTTCTACGAGCAGTACTTC

v_gene: TRBV7-3
d_gene: TRBD2
j_gene: TRBJ2-7
abundance: NA
CDR3aa: CASSLIRTSGTSYEQYF
CDR3nt: TGTGCCAGCAGCTTAATAAGGACTAGCGGGACCTCCTACGAGCAGTACTTC

v_gene: TRBV3-1
d_gene: NA
j_gene: TRBJ2-2
abundance: many
CDR3aa: CASRPQGIAGELFF
CDR3nt: TGTGCCAGCAGACCACAGGGAATCGCCGGGGAGCTGTTTTTT

v_gene: TRBV9
d_gene: NA
j_gene: TRBJ2-6
abundance: many
CDR3aa: CASSSPRGSGANVLTF
CDR3nt: TGTGCCAGCAGCTCCCCGAGGGGCTCTGGGGCCAACGTCCTGACTTTC

v_gene: TRBV2
d_gene: TRBD1
j_gene: TRBJ1-2
abundance: many
CDR3aa: CATFRTGGNYGYTF
CDR3nt: TGTGCCACCTTCCGGACAGGGGGGAACTATGGCTACACCTTC

v_gene: TRBV10-2
d_gene: TRBD1
j_gene: TRBJ2-7
abundance: many
CDR3aa: CASSDEGWTGQYEQYF
CDR3nt: TGCGCCAGCAGTGACGAGGGGTGGACAGGCCAATACGAGCAGTACTTC

v_gene: TRBV7-9
d_gene: NA
j_gene: TRBJ2-1
abundance: many
CDR3aa: CASSLGIGLTNEQFF
CDR3nt: TGTGCCAGCAGCTTAGGAATCGGTCTAACCAATGAGCAGTTCTTC

v_gene: TRBV15
d_gene: NA
j_gene: TRBJ2-1
abundance: NA
CDR3aa: CATSGSLSLSSYNEQFF
CDR3nt: TGTGCCACCAGCGGATCCTTGAGCTTGAGCTCCTACAATGAGCAGTTCTTC

v_gene: TRBV2
d_gene: NA
j_gene: TRBJ2-3
abundance: many
CDR3aa: CASSEDPGQADTQYF
CDR3nt: TGTGCCAGCAGTGAAGATCCAGGGCAGGCAGATACGCAGTATTTT

v_gene: TRBV12-3/TRBV12-4
d_gene: TRBD1
j_gene: TRBJ2-2
abundance: many
CDR3aa: CASSYRGDTGELFF
CDR3nt: TGTGCCAGCAGTTACAGGGGCGACACCGGGGAGCTGTTTTTT

v_gene: TRBV4-2
d_gene: TRBD1
j_gene: TRBJ1-1
abundance: many
CDR3aa: CASSQGPLQGARSTEAFF
CDR3nt: TGTGCCAGCAGCCAAGGACCCCTTCAGGGGGCGCGGAGCACTGAAGCTTTCTTT

v_gene: TRBV6-5
d_gene: TRBD2
j_gene: TRBJ2-2
abundance: many
CDR3aa: CASSYSWSGGTGELFF
CDR3nt: TGTGCCAGCAGTTACTCGTGGTCGGGGGGCACCGGGGAGCTGTTTTTT

v_gene: TRBV6-1
d_gene: TRBD2
j_gene: TRBJ2-7
abundance: many
CDR3aa: CASSHFTSGPTYEQYF
CDR3nt: TGTGCCAGCAGCCACTTCACTAGCGGGCCTACCTACGAGCAGTACTTC

v_gene: TRBV6-5
d_gene: NA
j_gene: TRBJ2-7
abundance: many
CDR3aa: CASSYSWEYEQYF
CDR3nt: TGTGCCAGCAGTTACTCATGGGAATACGAGCAGTACTTC

v_gene: TRBV15
d_gene: NA
j_gene: TRBJ2-3
abundance: NA
CDR3aa: CATSREGGSTDTQYF
CDR3nt: TGTGCCACCAGCAGAGAGGGGGGAAGCACAGATACGCAGTATTTT

v_gene: TRBV6-5
d_gene: NA
j_gene: TRBJ2-2
abundance: many
CDR3aa: CASSYLSGSTGELFF
CDR3nt: TGTGCCAGCAGTTACTTAAGTGGTAGCACCGGGGAGCTGTTTTTT

v_gene: TRBV16
d_gene: NA
j_gene: TRBJ1-5
abundance: many
CDR3aa: CASSPGMEINQPQHF
CDR3nt: TGTGCCAGCAGCCCCGGGATGGAGATTAATCAGCCCCAGCATTTT

v_gene: TRBV6-2/TRBV6-3
d_gene: NA
j_gene: TRBJ1-1
abundance: many
CDR3aa: CASSLFLGGNTEAFF
CDR3nt: TGTGCCAGCAGCCTTTTTCTAGGTGGGAACACTGAAGCTTTCTTT

v_gene: TRBV11-2
d_gene: NA
j_gene: TRBJ2-7
abundance: many
CDR3aa: CASSLVAGFAYEQYF
CDR3nt: TGTGCCAGCAGCTTAGTCGCGGGGTTTGCCTACGAGCAGTACTTC

v_gene: TRBV11-2
d_gene: NA
j_gene: TRBJ1-4
abundance: many
CDR3aa: CASSSLGEKLFF
CDR3nt: TGTGCCAGCAGCTCCCTTGGCGAAAAACTGTTTTTT

v_gene: TRBV7-9
d_gene: TRBD2
j_gene: TRBJ2-1
abundance: many
CDR3aa: CASSPERELYNEQFF
CDR3nt: TGTGCCAGCAGCCCGGAGCGGGAGCTTTACAATGAGCAGTTCTTC

v_gene: TRBV11-2
d_gene: NA
j_gene: TRBJ1-1
abundance: many
CDR3aa: CASSRVGTEAFF
CDR3nt: TGTGCCAGCAGTCGGGTAGGCACTGAAGCTTTCTTT

v_gene: TRBV2
d_gene: NA
j_gene: TRBJ2-1
abundance: many
CDR3aa: CASRKGGASYNEQFF
CDR3nt: TGTGCCAGCAGAAAGGGGGGGGCCTCCTACAATGAGCAGTTCTTC

v_gene: TRBV27
d_gene: TRBD1
j_gene: TRBJ2-7
abundance: many
CDR3aa: CASSLLDRFFYEQYF
CDR3nt: TGTGCCAGCAGTTTATTGGACAGGTTTTTCTACGAGCAGTACTTC

v_gene: TRBV1
d_gene: NA
j_gene: TRBJ1-1
abundance: few
CDR3aa: CTSSQDQSRDSTMNTEAFF
CDR3nt: TGCACCAGCAGCCAAGATCAATCGCGGGACTCAACAATGAACACTGAAGCTTTCTTT

v_gene: TRBV9
d_gene: TRBD1
j_gene: TRBJ2-7
abundance: many
CDR3aa: CASSPGTGRDEQYF
CDR3nt: TGTGCCAGCAGCCCAGGGACAGGGCGAGACGAGCAGTACTTC

v_gene: TRBV7-9
d_gene: TRBD2
j_gene: TRBJ2-7
abundance: few
CDR3aa: CASSKYSGSSYEQYF
CDR3nt: TGTGCCAGCAGCAAATACAGCGGGAGCTCCTACGAGCAGTACTTC